Following are 24 T cell receptor beta chains from one sample sequenced in a study of blood T cell repertoires in COVID-19. The repertoire was sequenced with immunoSEQ multiplex PCR; TCRdb's copy has only in-frame clones and lacks some. The repertoire holds fewer than 250,000 clones, with around 81% as singletons. The sequenced material came from PBMCs or T cells enriched from blood (not recorded which). The receptors were gathered from a woman in her forties with acute COVID-19.

The chain is built from TRBV7-9 and TRBJ1-1; a weak D match, TRBD1 (5 bases). The V gene's germline CDR1 is SEHNR and CDR2 FQNEAQ (reference sequence). The CDR3 contains 16 residues. The ends were cut back, 6 bases at V and 5 bases at J, with 22 bases in the middle. This CDR3 is CASSRLDRGGGTEAFF. Written as DNA, the CDR3 is TGTGCCAGCAGTAGACTAGACCGGGGGGGAGGTACTGAAGCTTTCTTT.

CDR3 sequence reads: CASGLGGTGELFF. The CDR3 nucleotides read TGTGCTAGTGGTTTAGGCGGGACCGGGGAGCTGTTTTTT. J is TRBJ2-2 and V is TRBV12-5, with D perhaps TRBD2 (5 bases). From germline, CDR1 is LGHNT and CDR2 FRNRAP. Deletions cut 3 bases from V and 5 bases from J, with 7 bases between. This CDR3 comprises 13 residues.

This clone came up a few times. V gene TRBV14 combines with J gene TRBJ1-2; no firm D call. CDR1 and CDR2 from the germline V gene are SGHDN and FVKESK. The germline V and J ends were trimmed by 0 bases and 8 bases, with 16 bases remaining between them. This CDR3 has 15 amino acids. CDR3 amino acids: CASSQDQPGLGGYTF. Here the CDR3 DNA reads TGTGCCAGCAGCCAAGACCAGCCAGGACTCGGGGGCTACACCTTC.

CDR3 in amino acids: CASSATGQGLNTIYF. DNA for the CDR3: TGTGCCAGCAGCGCTACGGGACAGGGGTTAAACACCATATATTTT. The chain employs TRBV9 and TRBJ1-3; 10 bases align to TRBD1. Germline assignment: CDR1 SGDLS and CDR2 YYNGEE. V trimming: 3 bases; J trimming: 6 bases; junction bases outside the gene matches: 6. The CDR3 is 15 residues long.

J is TRBJ2-7 and V is TRBV3-1 (or the pseudogene TRBV3-2); D call uncertain. The V and J ends lost 1 base and 6 bases respectively, with 10 bases between them. This CDR3 contains 13 residues. Germline CDR1 LGHDT, CDR2 YNNKEL (reference sequence). The CDR3 DNA reads TGTGCCAGCAGCCAAGTCAACGTCGGCGAGCAGTACTTC. Its protein product is CASSQVNVGEQYF.

This clone has just a few counts. The chain links TRBV24-1 to TRBJ2-5, with 8 bases matching TRBD1. V gave up 1 base and J gave up 6 bases; unmatched junction bases: 6. The CDR3 spans 15 residues. From germline, CDR1 is KGHDR and CDR2 SFDVKD. The CDR3 DNA reads as TGTGCCACCAGTGATTTCGTACAGGGGGGAAAGACCCAGTACTTC. Translated: CATSDFVQGGKTQYF.

The chain has TRBV6-5 and TRBJ1-6; 10 bases match TRBD1. The V segment lost 6 bases and the J segment 10 bases; nucleotides outside the gene matches: 6. CDR1 is MNHEY and CDR2 is SVGAGI in the germline V gene. The length of the CDR3 is 14 residues. DNA for the CDR3: TGTGCCAGCAGCGCCGGGACAGGGGAATCACCCCTCCACTTT. Its protein product is CASSAGTGESPLHF.

This clone was counted a single time. The chain is built from TRBV4-2 and TRBJ2-2; 8 bases are a match to TRBD1. CDR1 and CDR2 from the germline V gene are LGHNA and YNFKEQ. After removal of 2 bases from V and 3 bases from J, the junction contained 5 bases not matched to a gene. CDR3 length equals 16 residues. CDR3 bases: TGTGCCAGCAGCCAACGTGACAGGGGAGACACCGGGGAGCTGTTTTTT. Translated, it gives CASSQRDRGDTGELFF.

This chain joins TRBV29-1 and TRBJ1-1; D is uncertain. This CDR3 has 14 amino acids. Germline V lookup: CDR1 SQVTM, CDR2 ANQGSEA. V lost 1 base and J 1 base, leaving 10 bases between the germline ends. Written as DNA, the CDR3 is TGCAGCGTTGAAGGAGGGTCCGGGAACACTGAAGCTTTCTTT. Translating gives CSVEGGSGNTEAFF.

The CDR3: CASSPGTGGIQYF. The CDR3 nucleotides are TGTGCCAGCAGCCCAGGGACAGGTGGCATTCAGTACTTC. This chain connects TRBV11-3 to TRBJ2-4, with TRBD1 identical over 8 bases. The germline CDR1 and CDR2 sequences are SGHNT and YENEEA. CDR3 length: 13 amino acids. J lost 9 bases, V lost 5 bases, and 6 bases had no gene match. Drawing the rest from reference TRBV11-3 and TRBJ2-4, the complete variable domain is EAGVVQSPRYKIIEKKQPVAFWCNPISGHNTLYWYLQNLGQGPELLIRYENEEAVDDSQLPKDRFSAERLKGVDSTLKIQPAELGDSAVYLCASSPGTGGIQYFGAGTRLSVL.

The rearrangement links TRBV7-4 to TRBJ1-2; D remains ambiguous. The CDR3 is 12 residues long. Germline V gene data show CDR1 as SGHVT and CDR2 as SQSDAQ. CDR3 bases: TGTCGGGAGAATCAGATAAACTATGGCTACACCTTC. Amino acids: CRENQINYGYTF.

This chain connects TRBV6-5 to TRBJ1-5; TRBD1 matches at 8 bases. After removal of 8 bases from V and 3 bases from J, the junction contained 6 bases not matched to a gene. CDR1 is MNHEY, CDR2 SVGAGI, per germline. The CDR3 length is 14 residues. The chain's CDR3 is CASQGAGDNQPQHF. The CDR3 bases are TGTGCCAGCCAGGGGGCAGGAGACAATCAGCCCCAGCATTTT.

The chain links TRBV18 to TRBJ1-2; 8 nucleotides agree with TRBD1. Germline V gives CDR1 KGHSH, CDR2 LQKENI. V was clipped by 3 bases and J by 8 bases; unmatched bases: 11. The CDR3 is 15 amino acids. CDR3 residues: CASSPIGQGRDGYTF. DNA of the CDR3: TGTGCCAGCTCACCCATTGGACAGGGCAGAGACGGCTACACCTTC. Drawing the rest from reference TRBV18 and TRBJ1-2, the complete variable domain is NAGVMQNPRHLVRRRGQEARLRCSPMKGHSHVYWYRQLPEEGLKFMVYLQKENIIDESGMPKERFSAEFPKEGPSILRIQQVVRGDSAAYFCASSPIGQGRDGYTFGSGTRLTVV.

The chain employs TRBV2 and TRBJ1-4; 8 bases align to TRBD1. Germline assignment: CDR1 SNHLY and CDR2 FYNNEI. With V trimmed by 2 bases and J by 8 bases, 4 bases remained unmatched. There are 14 residues in the CDR3. This CDR3 is CASSETGGFEKLFF. The CDR3 region has the DNA TGTGCCAGCAGTGAAACAGGGGGTTTCGAAAAACTGTTTTTT.

The V call is TRBV30, the J call TRBJ2-1; 7 nucleotides agree with TRBD1. Per the germline V gene, CDR1 is GTSNPN and CDR2 is SVGIG (reference sequence). Trimming cost V 3 bases and J 3 bases; bases outside gene matches: 5. This CDR3 spans 14 amino acids. This CDR3 is CAWRGTGVYNEQFF. DNA of the CDR3: TGTGCCTGGAGGGGAACAGGGGTCTACAATGAGCAGTTCTTC.

In this sample, this clone turned up a few times. The chain carries TRBV5-1 and TRBJ1-6; D is unclear. V shed 5 bases and J shed 8 bases, with 11 bases lying between them. The CDR3 has 13 amino acids. Germline V gene lookup returns CDR1 SGHRS and CDR2 YFSETQ. CDR3 DNA: TGCGCCAGCAGGATAGGGCGGGATTCACCCCTCCACTTT. It specifies CASRIGRDSPLHF.

The chain joins TRBV6-5 to TRBJ2-1; 11 nucleotides align to TRBD2. The CDR3 contains 15 residues. Germline CDR1 is MNHEY and CDR2 is SVGAGI. V trimming: 4 bases; J trimming: 2 bases; junction bases outside the gene matches: 1. The CDR3 DNA sequence: TGTGCCAGCAGTTCTAGCGGGGGGACCTACAATGAGCAGTTCTTC. It yields the protein CASSSSGGTYNEQFF.

This clone was detected once. This chain links TRBV12-5 with TRBJ1-1, with 7 bases fitting TRBD1. The CDR3 length is 15 residues. V dropped 3 bases and J dropped 3; count of bases not matched to a gene: 7. Per germline, CDR1 LGHNT and CDR2 FRNRAP. This chain's CDR3 is CASGLEGARDTEAFF. DNA for the CDR3: TGTGCTAGTGGTTTAGAGGGGGCGCGTGACACTGAAGCTTTCTTT.

This chain connects TRBV27 to TRBJ2-2; 14 nucleotides agree with TRBD2. V shed 6 bases, J shed 2 bases, and the junction held 5 bases outside the gene matches. The CDR3 length is 17 residues. The germline gives CDR1 MNHEY, CDR2 SMNVEV (reference sequence). The CDR3 coding sequence is TGTGCCAGCAGGTCGACTAGCGGGGGGGCCAACACCGGGGAGCTGTTTTTT. This sequence encodes CASRSTSGGANTGELFF.

This clone has only a few counts. This chain connects TRBV6-1 to TRBJ1-5, with 10 bases that match TRBD1. This CDR3 contains 18 residues. CDR1 is MNHNS, CDR2 SASEGT, per germline. The trim removed 0 bases at V and 0 bases at J, leaving 5 bases unmatched. The DNA of the CDR3 is TGTGCCAGCAGTGAAGCCGGCGGGACAGGGGTTAGCAATCAGCCCCAGCATTTT. Translation gives CASSEAGGTGVSNQPQHF.

The CDR3 DNA follows: TGTGCCAGCAGTGAAATAGCGGGAGTCGAGACCCAGTACTTC. This gives the protein CASSEIAGVETQYF. V gene TRBV2 combines with J gene TRBJ2-5, with 9 bases aligning to TRBD2. CDR3 length equals 14 residues. V lost 2 bases, J lost 5 bases, and 3 bases stayed unmatched. CDR1 is SNHLY and CDR2 is FYNNEI in the germline V gene.

This clone was found a few times. The chain has TRBV3-1 (or the pseudogene TRBV3-2) and TRBJ1-2; D might be TRBD1 (5 bases). V was pared by 2 bases and J by 7 bases, with 11 bases between. CDR3 size: 13 residues. Germline loops: CDR1 LGHDT, CDR2 YNNKEL (reference sequence). CDR3 sequence: CASSQKGGVGYTF. For the CDR3, the DNA is TGTGCCAGCAGCCAAAAAGGAGGGGTTGGCTACACCTTC.

The rearrangement links TRBV30 to TRBJ2-3, with 8 positions matching TRBD2. CDR3 length equals 14 residues. The junction had 5 bases not matched to a gene; V was cut back by 4 bases and J by 2 bases. CDR1 is GTSNPN, CDR2 SVGIG, per germline (reference sequence). CDR3 residues: CAWTSAGDTDTQYF. CDR3 sequence (DNA): TGTGCCTGGACGTCAGCGGGAGACACAGATACGCAGTATTTT. The whole variable domain, filled in from reference TRBV30 and TRBJ2-3, reads SQTIHQWPATLVQPVGSPLSLECTVEGTSNPNLYWYRQAAGRGLQLLFYSVGIGQISSEVPQNLSASRPQDRQFILSSKKLLLSDSGFYLCAWTSAGDTDTQYFGPGTRLTVL.

In this sample, this clone turned up a few times. This chain joins TRBV29-1 and TRBJ1-5; 10 positions match TRBD1. Looked up from germline, CDR1 is SQVTM and CDR2 is ANQGSEA. V dropped 4 bases and J dropped 7; count of bases not matched to a gene: 7. This CDR3 is built from 14 residues. CDR3 sequence: CSVGETGGGQPQHF. CDR3 DNA sequence: TGCAGCGTTGGAGAGACAGGGGGCGGACAGCCCCAGCATTTT.